This paragraph reports one TCR beta chain. Its antigen is unidentified. Then a second PCR, running about 7 to 11 cycles, was carried out with a sample-barcoded 5' primer and a J-beta primer mix. TCRdb itself ran the 5' RACE reads through MiXCR, one entry per CDR3 protein. The data hold roughly 680,000 distinct CDR3 sequences, with around a fifth observed a single time. This sample was taken from a study of blood T cells in healthy people across ages. General study results and limits: Roughly linearly, TCR beta diversity per million T cells fell as age increased. Donor CMV infection status was unknown, possibly confounding age-related changes in expanded clonotypes.

The authors extracted at least 5.5 micrograms of total RNA per sample. Material: blood. This receptor was taken from a man aged 65 to 79 in good health.

The CDR3 nucleotides are TGTGCGGTGGGCGGATCTCCAGCCAATGAGCAGTTCTTC. It is translated as CAVGGSPANEQFF. The gene calls are TRBV3-1 and TRBJ2-5; D not certain. The J call may be incorrect, as the DNA end agrees better with TRBJ2-1. The germline gives CDR1 LGHDT, CDR2 YNNKEL (reference sequence). This CDR3 comprises 13 residues.